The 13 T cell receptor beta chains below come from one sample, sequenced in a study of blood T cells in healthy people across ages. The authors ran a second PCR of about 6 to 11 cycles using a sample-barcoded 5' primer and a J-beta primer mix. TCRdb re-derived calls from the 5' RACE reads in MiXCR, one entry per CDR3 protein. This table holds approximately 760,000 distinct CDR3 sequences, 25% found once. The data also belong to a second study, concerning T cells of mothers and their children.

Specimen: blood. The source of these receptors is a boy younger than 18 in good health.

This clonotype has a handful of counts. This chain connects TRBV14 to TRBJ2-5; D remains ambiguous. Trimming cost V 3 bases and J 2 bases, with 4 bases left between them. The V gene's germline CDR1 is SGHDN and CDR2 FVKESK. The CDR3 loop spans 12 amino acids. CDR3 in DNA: TGTGCCAGCAGCCACGTTCAAGAGACCCAGTACTTC. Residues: CASSHVQETQYF.

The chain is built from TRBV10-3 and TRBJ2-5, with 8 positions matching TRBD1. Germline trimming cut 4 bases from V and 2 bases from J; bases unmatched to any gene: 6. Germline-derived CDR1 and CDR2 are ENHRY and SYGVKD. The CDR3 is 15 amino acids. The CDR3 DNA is TGTGCCATCAGTGGACGGACAGGGCTTCAAGAGACCCAGTACTTC. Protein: CAISGRTGLQETQYF.

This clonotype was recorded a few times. CDR3 sequence reads: CATGRDRNTGELFF. The CDR3 nucleotides are TGTGCCACCGGCCGGGACAGGAACACCGGGGAGCTGTTTTTT. The chain uses TRBV24-1 and TRBJ2-2; 7 bases are a match to TRBD1. J lost 1 base, V lost 9 bases, and 4 bases had no gene match. The CDR3 spans 14 residues. The germline V gene encodes CDR1 KGHDR and CDR2 SFDVKD.

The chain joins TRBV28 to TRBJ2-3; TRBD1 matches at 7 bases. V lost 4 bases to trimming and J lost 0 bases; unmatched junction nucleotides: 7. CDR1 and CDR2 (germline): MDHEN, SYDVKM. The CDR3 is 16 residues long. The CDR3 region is CASSSQGPQSTDTQYF. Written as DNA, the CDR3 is TGTGCCAGCAGTTCACAGGGGCCACAGAGCACAGATACGCAGTATTTT.

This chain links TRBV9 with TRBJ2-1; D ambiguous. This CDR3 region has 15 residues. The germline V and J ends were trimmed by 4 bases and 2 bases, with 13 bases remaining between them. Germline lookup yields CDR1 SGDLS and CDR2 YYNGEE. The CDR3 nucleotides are TGTGCCAGCAGCCGAGAACCCAGAACCTACAATGAGCAGTTCTTC. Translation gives CASSREPRTYNEQFF.

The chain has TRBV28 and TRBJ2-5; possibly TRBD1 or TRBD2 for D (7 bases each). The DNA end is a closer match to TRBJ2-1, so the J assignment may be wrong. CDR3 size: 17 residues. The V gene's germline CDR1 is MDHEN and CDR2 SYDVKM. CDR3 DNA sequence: TGTGCCAGCAGCTTGGGGGAGGGGGCCCTTATCTACAATGAGCAGTTCTTC. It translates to CASSLGEGALIYNEQFF.

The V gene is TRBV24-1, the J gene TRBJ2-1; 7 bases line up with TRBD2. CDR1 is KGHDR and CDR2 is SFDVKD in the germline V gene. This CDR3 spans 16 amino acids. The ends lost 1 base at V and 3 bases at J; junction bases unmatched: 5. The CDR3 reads CATSDLSGKSYNEQFF. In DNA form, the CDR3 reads TGTGCCACCAGTGATTTAAGCGGGAAAAGCTACAATGAGCAGTTCTTC.

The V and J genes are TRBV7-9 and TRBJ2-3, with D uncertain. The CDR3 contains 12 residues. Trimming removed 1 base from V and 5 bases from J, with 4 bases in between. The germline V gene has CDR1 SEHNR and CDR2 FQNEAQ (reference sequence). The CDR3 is CASSLEKDTQYF. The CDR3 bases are TGTGCCAGCAGCTTAGAAAAAGATACGCAGTATTTT.

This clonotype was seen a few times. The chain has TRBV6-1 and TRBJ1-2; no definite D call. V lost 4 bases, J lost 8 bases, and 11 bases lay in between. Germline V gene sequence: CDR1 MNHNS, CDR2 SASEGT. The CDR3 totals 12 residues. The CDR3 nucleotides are TGTGCCAGCAGTGCGAGCGGAACAGGCTACACCTTC. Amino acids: CASSASGTGYTF.

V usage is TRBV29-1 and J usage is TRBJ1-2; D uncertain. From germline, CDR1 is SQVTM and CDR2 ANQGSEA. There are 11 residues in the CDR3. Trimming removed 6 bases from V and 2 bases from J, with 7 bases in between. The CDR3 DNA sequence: TGCAGCGTCGGGGAGAACTATGGCTACACCTTC. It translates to CSVGENYGYTF.

The CDR3 DNA sequence: TGTGCCAGCAGTGTTCATGGGGACAGGCGATTAAAAACTAACATTCAGTACTTC. Encoded protein: CASSVHGDRRLKTNIQYF. V gene TRBV6-1 combines with J gene TRBJ2-4; 8 bases fit TRBD1. The CDR3 contains 18 residues. Germline V gene data show CDR1 as MNHNS and CDR2 as SASEGT. The V and J ends lost 4 bases and 7 bases, in that order; junction bases with no gene match: 18.

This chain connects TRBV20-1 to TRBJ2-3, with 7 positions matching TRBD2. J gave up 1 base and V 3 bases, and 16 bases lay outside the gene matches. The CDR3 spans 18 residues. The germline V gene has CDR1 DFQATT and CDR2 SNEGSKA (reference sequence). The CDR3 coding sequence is TGCAGTGCTAGGGGCGTTGGCGGGGGAACCGGCCGCACAGATACGCAGTATTTT. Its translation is CSARGVGGGTGRTDTQYF.

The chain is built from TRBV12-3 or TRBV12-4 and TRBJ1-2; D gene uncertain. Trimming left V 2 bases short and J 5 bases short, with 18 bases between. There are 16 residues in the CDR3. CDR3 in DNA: TGTGCCAGCAGTTTAACATCATTGGAGAAAGCGTATGGCTACACCTTC. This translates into CASSLTSLEKAYGYTF.